One and the same sample provided the 14 T cell receptor beta chains below, sequenced in a study of identical twins. TCRdb passed the 5' RACE reads through MiXCR, listing each CDR3 protein once. In the table there are about 660,000 distinct CDR3 sequences, more than 6.5% of which are singletons. These same data were also listed under a study on yellow fever vaccine responses in identical twins.

The sequenced sample consisted of PBMCs. The receptors originated from a woman between 18 and 29 years old in good health.

As regards this clonotype: Mismatch with germline at one junction end may stem from a read error. This chain links TRBV6-2 or TRBV6-3 with TRBJ2-7; 8 bases line up with TRBD1. CDR1 MNHEY and CDR2 SVGEGT come from the germline V gene. The CDR3 contains 13 residues. The CDR3 DNA reads as TGTGCCAACAGTGCGACGACAGGGGCCGAGCAGTACTTC. Its protein product is CANSATTGAEQYF.

This clonotype was seen only a few times. The CDR3 DNA sequence: TGTGCCAGCTTCGGACAGGGGTACGAGCAGTACTTC. Translation gives CASFGQGYEQYF. V usage is TRBV28 and J usage is TRBJ2-7; the match to TRBD1 covers 9 bases. The trim removed 8 bases at V and 4 bases at J, leaving 3 bases unmatched. The CDR3 has 12 residues. The germline gives CDR1 MDHEN, CDR2 SYDVKM.

The chain has TRBV3-1 and TRBJ1-5; D call uncertain. The V gene lost 3 bases and the J gene lost 5 bases, with 5 bases spanning the gap. The CDR3 sequence is 12 residues long. Looked up from germline, CDR1 is LGHDT and CDR2 is YNNKEL (reference sequence). The DNA for the CDR3 is TGTGCCAGCAGCCATTCCGATCAGCCCCAGCATTTT. Its translation: CASSHSDQPQHF.

This clonotype was seen a few times. This rearrangement joins TRBV7-6 to TRBJ2-1, with D possibly being TRBD2 (5 bases). Germline values: CDR1 SGHVS, CDR2 FNYEAQ. The CDR3 length is 13 residues. V shed 0 bases and J shed 9 bases, with 9 bases lying between them. The CDR3, as DNA: TGTGCCAGCAGCTTAGCGAGGGAATTTGAGCAGTTCTTC. Translation: CASSLAREFEQFF.

This clonotype was seen a few times. This chain joins TRBV5-1 and TRBJ2-7; D possibly corresponds to TRBD1 (6 bases). The germline V gene encodes CDR1 SGHRS and CDR2 YFSETQ. This CDR3 comprises 14 residues. V shed 1 base and J shed 2 bases, with 10 bases lying between them. CDR3 amino acids: CASSLLQGPYEQYF. CDR3 bases: TGCGCCAGCAGCTTGTTACAGGGACCCTACGAGCAGTACTTC.

In its sample, this clonotype was seen many times. V usage is TRBV7-2 and J usage is TRBJ2-7; no definite D call. CDR3 length: 11 residues. The germline CDR1 and CDR2 sequences are SGHTA and FQGNSA. V lost 6 bases, J lost 5 bases, and 8 bases lay in between. CDR3 coding DNA: TGTGCCAGCAGTTCTTTCGACGAGCAGTACTTC. Encoded protein: CASSSFDEQYF.

The J gene is TRBJ1-5, the V gene TRBV7-2; D call uncertain. V dropped 2 bases and J dropped 4 bases, with 9 bases sitting between them. The CDR3 has 14 residues. Germline CDR1 is SGHTA and CDR2 is FQGNSA. This CDR3 reads CASSLNVENQPQHF. CDR3 nucleotide sequence: TGTGCCAGCAGCTTAAATGTGGAGAATCAGCCCCAGCATTTT.

The chain couples TRBV5-1 to TRBJ2-4, with TRBD2 identical over 10 bases. The V and J ends lost 3 bases and 6 bases, in that order; junction bases with no gene match: 12. The CDR3 is made up of 17 amino acids. Germline lookup yields CDR1 SGHRS and CDR2 YFSETQ. The CDR3 here is CASSYGLAVRQGNIQYF. CDR3 coding DNA: TGCGCCAGCAGCTATGGACTAGCGGTACGCCAGGGAAACATTCAGTACTTC.

This clonotype has at least ten counts. V and J are TRBV20-1 and TRBJ2-5; 9 nucleotides match TRBD2. V lost 3 bases to trimming and J lost 4 bases; unmatched junction nucleotides: 6. This CDR3 comprises 14 residues. Germline CDR1 is DFQATT and CDR2 is SNEGSKA (reference sequence). The CDR3 here is CSASDLAGSETQYF. CDR3 in DNA: TGCAGTGCTAGTGACCTAGCGGGGTCAGAGACCCAGTACTTC.

This clonotype showed up just a few times. This rearrangement joins TRBV18 to TRBJ1-1; no reliable D call. CDR1 KGHSH and CDR2 LQKENI come from the germline V gene. This CDR3 spans 16 amino acids. V was shortened by 2 bases and J by 0 bases, with 13 bases between the two germline ends. CDR3 nucleotide sequence: TGTGCCAGCTCACCATTAGCCACGGGCATGAACACTGAAGCTTTCTTT. It encodes CASSPLATGMNTEAFF.

This chain uses TRBV5-1 with TRBJ2-5, with TRBD2 identical over 7 bases. After removal of 4 bases from V and 3 bases from J, the junction contained 6 bases not matched to a gene. CDR1 and CDR2 from the germline V gene are SGHRS and YFSETQ. This CDR3 is built from 14 residues. The CDR3 region is CASSPRLAEETQYF. The DNA of the CDR3 is TGCGCCAGCAGCCCCCGACTAGCCGAAGAGACCCAGTACTTC.

This clonotype was observed a handful of times. This chain connects TRBV18 to TRBJ1-1; a possible D gene is TRBD1 (5 bases). Germline V lookup: CDR1 KGHSH, CDR2 LQKENI. V lost 0 bases, J lost 3 bases, and 11 bases lay in between. The CDR3 loop spans 15 amino acids. For the CDR3, the DNA is TGTGCCAGCTCACCACCCCAGGGTTTGGACACTGAAGCTTTCTTT. It specifies CASSPPQGLDTEAFF.

The V gene is TRBV7-2, the J gene TRBJ2-1; D is perhaps TRBD2 (6 bases). The V end was cut by 2 bases, the J end by 6 bases, with 11 bases between. The CDR3 has 14 amino acids. Germline assignment: CDR1 SGHTA and CDR2 FQGNSA. CDR3 nucleotides: TGTGCCAGCAGCTTACAGCAGGGAGGCAATGAGCAGTTCTTC. As protein: CASSLQQGGNEQFF.

This clonotype was counted only a few times. This chain links TRBV11-2 with TRBJ2-2; D not certain. V was clipped by 8 bases and J by 6 bases, with 13 bases between them. Germline-derived CDR1 and CDR2 are SGHAT and FQNNGV. CDR3 length equals 13 residues. In DNA form, the CDR3 reads TGTGCCAGCGGAATCCTACTGGCCGGGGAGCTGTTTTTT. This encodes CASGILLAGELFF.